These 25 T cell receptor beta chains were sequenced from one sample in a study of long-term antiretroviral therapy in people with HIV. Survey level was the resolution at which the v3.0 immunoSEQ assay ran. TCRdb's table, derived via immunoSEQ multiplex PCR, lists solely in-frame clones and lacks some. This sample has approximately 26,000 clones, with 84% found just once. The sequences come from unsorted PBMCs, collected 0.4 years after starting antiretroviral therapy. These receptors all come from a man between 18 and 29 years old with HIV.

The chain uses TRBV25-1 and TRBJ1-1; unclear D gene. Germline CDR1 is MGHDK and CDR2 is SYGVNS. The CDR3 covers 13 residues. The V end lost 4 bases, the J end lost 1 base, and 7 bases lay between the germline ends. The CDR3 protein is CASSGYRNTEAFF. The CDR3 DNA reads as TGTGCCAGCAGTGGGTACAGGAACACTGAAGCTTTCTTT.

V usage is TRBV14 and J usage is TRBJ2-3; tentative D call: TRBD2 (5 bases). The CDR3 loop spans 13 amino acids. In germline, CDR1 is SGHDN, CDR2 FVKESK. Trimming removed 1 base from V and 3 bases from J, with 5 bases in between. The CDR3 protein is CASSQGLTDTQYF. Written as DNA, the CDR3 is TGTGCCAGCAGCCAAGGACTAACAGATACGCAGTATTTT.

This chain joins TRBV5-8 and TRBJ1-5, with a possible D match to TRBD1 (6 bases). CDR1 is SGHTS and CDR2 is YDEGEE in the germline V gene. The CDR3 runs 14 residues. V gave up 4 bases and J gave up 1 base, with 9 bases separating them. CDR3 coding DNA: TGTGCCAGCAGCCAGGGACACAGCAATCAGCCCCAGCATTTT. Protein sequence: CASSQGHSNQPQHF.

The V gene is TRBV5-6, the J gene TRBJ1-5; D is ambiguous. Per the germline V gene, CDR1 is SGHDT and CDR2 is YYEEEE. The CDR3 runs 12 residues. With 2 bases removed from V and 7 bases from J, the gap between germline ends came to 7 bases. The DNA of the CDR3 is TGTGCCAGCAGCTTTGGTGGGCAGCCCCAGCATTTT. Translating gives CASSFGGQPQHF.

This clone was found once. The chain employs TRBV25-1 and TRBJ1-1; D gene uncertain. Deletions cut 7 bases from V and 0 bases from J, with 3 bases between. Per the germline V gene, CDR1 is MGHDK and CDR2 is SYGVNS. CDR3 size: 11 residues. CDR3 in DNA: TGTGCCAGCACGGTGAACACTGAAGCTTTCTTT. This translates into CASTVNTEAFF. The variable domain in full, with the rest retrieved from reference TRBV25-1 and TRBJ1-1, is EADIYQTPRYLVIGTGKKITLECSQTMGHDKMYWYQQDPGMELHLIHYSYGVNSTEKGDLSSESTVSRIRTEHFPLTLESARPSHTSQYLCASTVNTEAFFGQGTRLTVV.

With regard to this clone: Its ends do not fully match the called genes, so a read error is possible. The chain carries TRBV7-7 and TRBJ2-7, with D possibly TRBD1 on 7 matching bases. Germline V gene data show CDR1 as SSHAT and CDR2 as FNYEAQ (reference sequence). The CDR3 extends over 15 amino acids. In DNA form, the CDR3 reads TGTGCTAGCAGCTTAGCGCGGGACAGAGCCTACGAGCAGTACTTC. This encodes CASSLARDRAYEQYF.

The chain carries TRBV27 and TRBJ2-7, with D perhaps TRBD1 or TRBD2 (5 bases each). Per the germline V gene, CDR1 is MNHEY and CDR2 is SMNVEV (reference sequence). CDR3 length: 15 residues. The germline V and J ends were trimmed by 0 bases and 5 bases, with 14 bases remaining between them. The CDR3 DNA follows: TGTGCCAGCAGTTTATCGCGGTCGGGACGGAACGAGCAGTACTTC. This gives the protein CASSLSRSGRNEQYF.

CDR3 nucleotides: TGTGCCAGCAGCCCGCCGGACGGGGATTACGAGCAGTACTTC. This codes for CASSPPDGDYEQYF. The chain uses TRBV5-6 and TRBJ2-7; tentatively, D is TRBD2 (5 bases). Germline V gene data show CDR1 as SGHDT and CDR2 as YYEEEE. The CDR3 contains 14 residues. With 4 bases removed from V and 4 bases from J, the gap between germline ends came to 15 bases.

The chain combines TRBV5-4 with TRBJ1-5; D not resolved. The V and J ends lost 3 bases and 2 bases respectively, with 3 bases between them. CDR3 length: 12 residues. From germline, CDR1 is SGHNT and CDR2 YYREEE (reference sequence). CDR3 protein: CASSSGNQPQHF. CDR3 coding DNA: TGTGCCAGCAGCTCGGGCAATCAGCCCCAGCATTTT.

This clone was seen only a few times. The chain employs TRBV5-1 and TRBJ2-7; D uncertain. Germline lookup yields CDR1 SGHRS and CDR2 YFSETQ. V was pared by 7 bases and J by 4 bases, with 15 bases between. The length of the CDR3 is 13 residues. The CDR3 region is CASGLSSEYEQYF. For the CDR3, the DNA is TGCGCCAGCGGCCTAAGCTCAGAGTACGAGCAGTACTTC.

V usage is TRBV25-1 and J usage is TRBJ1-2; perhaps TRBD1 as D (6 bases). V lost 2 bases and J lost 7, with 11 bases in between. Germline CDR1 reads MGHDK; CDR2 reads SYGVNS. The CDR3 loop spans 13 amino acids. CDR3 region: CASSEVETGGYTF. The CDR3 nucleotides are TGTGCCAGCAGTGAAGTAGAGACAGGTGGCTACACCTTC.

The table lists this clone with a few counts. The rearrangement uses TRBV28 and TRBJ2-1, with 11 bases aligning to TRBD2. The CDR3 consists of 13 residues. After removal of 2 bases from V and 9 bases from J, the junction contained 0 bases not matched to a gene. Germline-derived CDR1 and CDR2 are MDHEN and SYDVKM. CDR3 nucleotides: TGTGCCAGCAGTTTAGGGACTAGCGGTGAGCAGTTCTTC. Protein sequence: CASSLGTSGEQFF.

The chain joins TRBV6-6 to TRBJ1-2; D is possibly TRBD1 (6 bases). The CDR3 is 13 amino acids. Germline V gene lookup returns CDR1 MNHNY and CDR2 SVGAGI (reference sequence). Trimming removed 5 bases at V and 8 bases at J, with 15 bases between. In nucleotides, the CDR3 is TGTGCCAGCAGTCAAGGACAGATCTACGGCTACACCTTC. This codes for CASSQGQIYGYTF.

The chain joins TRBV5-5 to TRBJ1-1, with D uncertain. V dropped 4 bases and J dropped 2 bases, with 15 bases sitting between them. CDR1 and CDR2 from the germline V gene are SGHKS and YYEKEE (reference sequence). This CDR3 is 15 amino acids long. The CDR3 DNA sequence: TGTGCCAGCAGCCCGCCAGACAATTATAACACTGAAGCTTTCTTT. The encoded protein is CASSPPDNYNTEAFF.

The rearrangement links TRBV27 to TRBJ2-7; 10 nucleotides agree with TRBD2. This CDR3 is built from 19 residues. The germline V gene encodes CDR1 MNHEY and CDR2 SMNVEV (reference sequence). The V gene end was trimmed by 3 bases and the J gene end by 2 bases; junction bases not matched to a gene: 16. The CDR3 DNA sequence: TGTGCCAGCAGTTTGAATCCCGAAAGGGATAGCGGGGGGACCTACGAGCAGTACTTC. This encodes CASSLNPERDSGGTYEQYF.

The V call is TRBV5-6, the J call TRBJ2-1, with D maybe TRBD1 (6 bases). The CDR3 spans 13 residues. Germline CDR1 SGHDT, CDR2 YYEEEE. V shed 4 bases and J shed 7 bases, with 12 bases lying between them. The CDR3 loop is CASSPGTKNEQFF. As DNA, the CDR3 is TGTGCCAGCAGCCCCGGGACAAAAAATGAGCAGTTCTTC.

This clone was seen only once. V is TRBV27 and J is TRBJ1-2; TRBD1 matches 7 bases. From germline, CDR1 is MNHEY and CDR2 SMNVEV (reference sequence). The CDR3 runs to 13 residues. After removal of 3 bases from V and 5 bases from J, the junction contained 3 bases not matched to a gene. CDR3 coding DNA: TGTGCCAGCAGTTTCCCAGGGGGTTATGGCTACACCTTC. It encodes CASSFPGGYGYTF.

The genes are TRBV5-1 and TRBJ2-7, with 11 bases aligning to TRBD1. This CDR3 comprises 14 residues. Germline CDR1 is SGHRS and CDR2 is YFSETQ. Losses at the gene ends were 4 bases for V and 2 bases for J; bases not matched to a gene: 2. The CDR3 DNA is TGCGCCAGCAGCCCGGGACAGGGGGCCTACGAGCAGTACTTC. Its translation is CASSPGQGAYEQYF. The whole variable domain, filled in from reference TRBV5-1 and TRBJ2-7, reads KAGVTQTPRYLIKTRGQQVTLSCSPISGHRSVSWYQQTPGQGLQFLFEYFSETQRNKGNFPGRFSGRQFSNSRSEMNVSTLELGDSALYLCASSPGQGAYEQYFGPGTRLTVT.

The CDR3 here is CASSADRGCTTMNTEAFF. The CDR3 nucleotides are TGTGCCAGCAGCGCTGACAGGGGGTGTACTACGATGAACACTGAAGCTTTCTTT. The V call is TRBV7-3, the J call TRBJ1-1, with TRBD1 matching over 9 bases. CDR1 is SGHTA and CDR2 is FQGTGA in the germline V gene. The V segment lost 5 bases and the J segment 0 bases; nucleotides outside the gene matches: 13. The CDR3 length is 18 residues.

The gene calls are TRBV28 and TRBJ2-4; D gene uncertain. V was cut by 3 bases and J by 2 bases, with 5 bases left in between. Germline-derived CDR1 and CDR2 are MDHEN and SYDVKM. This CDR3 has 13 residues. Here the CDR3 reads CASSFSPKNIQYF. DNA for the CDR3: TGTGCCAGCAGTTTCTCCCCCAAAAACATTCAGTACTTC. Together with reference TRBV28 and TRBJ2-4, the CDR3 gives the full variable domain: DVKVTQSSRYLVKRTGEKVFLECVQDMDHENMFWYRQDPGLGLRLIYFSYDVKMKEKGDIPEGYSVSREKKERFSLILESASTNQTSMYLCASSFSPKNIQYFGAGTRLSVL.

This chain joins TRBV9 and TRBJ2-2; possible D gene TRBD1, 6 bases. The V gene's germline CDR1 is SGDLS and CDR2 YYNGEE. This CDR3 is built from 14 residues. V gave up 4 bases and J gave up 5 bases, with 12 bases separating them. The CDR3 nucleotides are TGTGCCAGCAGCTCGGACAGTGGGACCGGGGAGCTGTTTTTT. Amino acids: CASSSDSGTGELFF.

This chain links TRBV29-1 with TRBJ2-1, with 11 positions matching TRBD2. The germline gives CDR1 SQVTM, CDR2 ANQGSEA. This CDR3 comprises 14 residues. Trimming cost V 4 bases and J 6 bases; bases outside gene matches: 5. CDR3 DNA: TGCAGCGTTGTCCGGCTAGCGGGGGGCAATGAGCAGTTCTTC. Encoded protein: CSVVRLAGGNEQFF.

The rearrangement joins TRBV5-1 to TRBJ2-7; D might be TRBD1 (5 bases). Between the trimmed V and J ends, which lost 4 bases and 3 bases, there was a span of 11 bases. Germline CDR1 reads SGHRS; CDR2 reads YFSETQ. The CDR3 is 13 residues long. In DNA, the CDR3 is TGCGCCAGCAGCCCGCAGGGAATCTACGAGCAGTACTTC. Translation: CASSPQGIYEQYF.

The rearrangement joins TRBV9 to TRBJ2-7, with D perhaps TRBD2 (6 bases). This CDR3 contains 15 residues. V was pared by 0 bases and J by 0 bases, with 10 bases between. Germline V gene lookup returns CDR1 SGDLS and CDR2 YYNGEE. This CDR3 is CASSVALASSYEQYF. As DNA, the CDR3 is TGTGCCAGCAGCGTAGCTCTAGCGAGCTCCTACGAGCAGTACTTC.

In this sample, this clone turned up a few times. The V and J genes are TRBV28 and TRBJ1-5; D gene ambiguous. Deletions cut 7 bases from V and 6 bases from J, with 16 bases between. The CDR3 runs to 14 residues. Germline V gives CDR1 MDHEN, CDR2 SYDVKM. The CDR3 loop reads CASTTTAAGQPQHF. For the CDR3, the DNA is TGTGCCAGCACCACTACAGCGGCCGGTCAGCCCCAGCATTTT.